Each of the 8 T cell receptor beta chains below was sequenced from the same sample in a study of blood T cell repertoires in COVID-19. The table came from immunoSEQ multiplex PCR; TCRdb's copy has only in-frame clones and leaves some out. The table has around 100,000 clones, approximately 90% seen once; the top ten hold 4% to 6%. Sequences were obtained from peripheral blood. All receptors come from a middle-aged man with acute or convalescent COVID-19.

The J gene is TRBJ2-1, the V gene TRBV6-5; possible D gene TRBD2, 6 bases. The V end was cut by 2 bases, the J end by 15 bases, with 11 bases between. This CDR3 spans 11 amino acids. CDR1 and CDR2 (germline): MNHEY, SVGAGI. This chain's CDR3 is CASSYGTARFF. The CDR3 DNA reads as TGTGCCAGCAGTTACGGGACTGCGCGGTTCTTC.

The sample holds one count of this clone. This chain connects TRBV12-3 or TRBV12-4 to TRBJ2-7; TRBD1 matches 8 bases. The CDR3 has 13 amino acids. V dropped 6 bases and J dropped 3; count of bases not matched to a gene: 4. The CDR3: CASSRGQVYEQYF. The CDR3 DNA reads TGTGCCAGCAGCCGGGGACAGGTCTACGAGCAGTACTTC.

The gene calls are TRBV9 and TRBJ2-7; weak D call: TRBD2 (5 bases). The V end lost 7 bases, the J end lost 0 bases, and 17 bases lay between the germline ends. In germline, CDR1 is SGDLS, CDR2 YYNGEE. The CDR3 length is 15 residues. This CDR3 is CASRPGGLSSYEQYF. Here the CDR3 DNA reads TGTGCCAGCCGACCCGGAGGATTGAGCTCCTACGAGCAGTACTTC.

The chain combines TRBV9 with TRBJ2-7, with TRBD1 identical over 7 bases. V shed 3 bases, J shed 0 bases, and the junction held 3 bases outside the gene matches. Germline V gene data show CDR1 as SGDLS and CDR2 as YYNGEE. The CDR3 is 14 residues long. CDR3 sequence reads: CASSGGTDSYEQYF. The CDR3 DNA reads as TGTGCCAGCAGCGGGGGGACAGACTCCTACGAGCAGTACTTC.

The gene calls are TRBV19 and TRBJ2-7; the match to TRBD1 covers 8 bases. The J segment lost 0 bases and the V segment lost 5 bases, leaving 6 bases of the junction unmatched. CDR1 and CDR2 (germline): LNHDA, SQIVND (reference sequence). This CDR3 region has 15 residues. This chain's CDR3 is CASSDRGVSSYEQYF. CDR3 in DNA: TGTGCCAGTAGTGACAGGGGTGTCAGCTCCTACGAGCAGTACTTC.

This chain connects TRBV18 to TRBJ2-7; TRBD1 agrees at 8 bases. Trimming took 6 bases from V and 5 from J; bases not matched to a gene: 3. The germline V gene has CDR1 KGHSH and CDR2 LQKENI. The CDR3 is 12 amino acids. For the CDR3, the DNA is TGTGCCAGCTCCACACAGGGGGACGAGCAGTACTTC. It is translated as CASSTQGDEQYF.

The DNA for the CDR3 is TGTGCCAGTAGTATGGCTTGGGGCGAGCAGTTCTTC. It codes for CASSMAWGEQFF. The chain has TRBV19 and TRBJ2-1; D is perhaps TRBD1 (5 bases). CDR1 is LNHDA, CDR2 SQIVND, per germline (reference sequence). Between the trimmed V and J ends, which lost 3 bases and 10 bases, there was a span of 10 bases. The CDR3 covers 12 residues.

This chain joins TRBV19 and TRBJ2-2; maybe TRBD2 (6 bases). The germline V gene has CDR1 LNHDA and CDR2 SQIVND (reference sequence). The CDR3 runs to 13 residues. Between the trimmed V and J ends, which lost 5 bases and 13 bases, there was a span of 17 bases. The DNA of the CDR3 is TGTGCCAGTAGTCCGGGGCGGAGGGTTGGGCTGTTTTTT. It yields the protein CASSPGRRVGLFF.